This T cell receptor beta chain was captured by sequencing in a study of memory CD4+ T cells and cytomegalovirus serostatus. The wider study: Donors were healthy Belgian adults, 10 or so CMV seropositive and under 30 seronegative. General study results and limits: Suggested: most of the CMV-linked TCR signature lies in CD4+ memory cells. Of 150 to 200 reported CMV TCRbeta sequences, 60 to 85 were found in memory CD4+ repertoires.

As for this clone: Its specificity is not known.

Single viable CD3+CD4+CD8-CD45RO+ cells were sorted as the memory CD4+ T cells. After thawing, CD4+ T cells were positively selected. Clones were sequenced by immunoSEQ multiplex PCR, and TCRdb holds only the in-frame ones, with some missing. The sample lists 55,000 or so clones, around 82% seen once, with 1.5% to 2.5% in the top ten. The CDR3 is made up of 13 amino acids. V was cut by 2 bases and J by 7 bases, with 9 bases left in between. The germline V gene encodes CDR1 SGHRS and CDR2 YFSETQ. Sequencing used memory CD4+ T cells from blood. This TCR derives from an adult in good health and CMV-seropositive. The rearrangement uses TRBV5-1 and TRBJ2-2, with a tentative D call TRBD2 (5 bases). The CDR3 region is CASSLLVDGELFF. Written as DNA, the CDR3 is TGCGCCAGCAGCTTACTAGTGGACGGGGAGCTGTTTTTT.